The rows below give T cell receptor beta chains drawn from one sample of a study of blood T cell repertoires in COVID-19. The protocol was immunoSEQ multiplex PCR, while the TCRdb copy is restricted to in-frame clones and leaves out a portion. Here the sample spans 95,000 to 150,000 clones, around 87% being singletons. The sequencing sample was made of peripheral blood. These receptors were collected from a woman in her seventies with acute or convalescent COVID-19. Both conserved end residues are part of each CDR3. D genes are given only for firm matches. The size of a clone is reported for some rows only, either as once, few or many, or as a class for expanded clones.

J,D,V,size,DNA,CDR3
TRBJ2-4,.,TRBV5-1,.,TGCGCCAGCAGCTCTAATTCGGACGGGAAAAAAAACATTCAGTACTTC,CASSSNSDGKKNIQYF
TRBJ2-7,TRBD1,TRBV5-1,.,TGCGCCAGCAGCAAAACCGGGACAGGGGACTACGAGCAGTACTTC,CASSKTGTGDYEQYF
TRBJ2-2,.,TRBV13,.,TGTGCCCCCCGCTCCTGGGGGGGGGCCTCCGGGGAGCTGTTTTTT,CAPRSWGGASGELFF
TRBJ2-5,TRBD1,TRBV27,once,TGTGCCAGCAGTTTCCGGACAGGTCAAGAGACCCAGTACTTC,CASSFRTGQETQYF
TRBJ1-2,.,TRBV28,.,TGTGCCAGCAGTTCAGGTCGCGGCTACACCTTC,CASSSGRGYTF
TRBJ2-3,.,TRBV5-6,.,TGTGCCAGCAGCTTCCTTCGCTCCTCGGGCACAGATACGCAGTATTTT,CASSFLRSSGTDTQYF
TRBJ1-4,.,TRBV9,.,TGTGCCAGCAGCGAATACCCGAGGAAGGCTCTGGGTAATGAAAAACTGTTTTTT,CASSEYPRKALGNEKLFF
TRBJ2-5,.,TRBV5-1,.,TGCGCCAGCAGCCCGCTAGGACTCAAAGAGACCCAGTACTTC,CASSPLGLKETQYF
TRBJ2-2,.,TRBV2,few,TGTGCCAGCAGAGTAGAGGGCACCGGGGAGCTGTTTTTT,CASRVEGTGELFF
TRBJ2-7,.,TRBV6-5,.,TGTGCCAGCAGGAAGGGGGGGTTCCACGAGCAGTACTTC,CASRKGGFHEQYF
TRBJ2-7,TRBD2,TRBV28,.,TGTGCCATCAGCGGGGGGCACTACGAGCAGTACTTC,CAISGGHYEQYF
TRBJ2-5,TRBD1,TRBV5-1,.,TGCGCCAGCAGCCAGGGTTGGGACAGGGTCGAAGAGACCCAGTACTTC,CASSQGWDRVEETQYF
TRBJ1-2,TRBD1,TRBV5-6,.,TGTGCCAGCAGCATGACAGGGATTTCGGCTGGCTACACCTTC,CASSMTGISAGYTF
TRBJ1-5,.,TRBV6-5,.,TGTGCCAGCAGGGGGGACAACAATCAGCCCCAGCATTTT,CASRGDNNQPQHF
TRBJ1-2,.,TRBV5-1,.,TGCGCCAGCAGCTCCGAGATGTATGGCTACACCTTC,CASSSEMYGYTF